The clone carrying this T cell receptor (beta chain) appeared a few times. The antigen remains unidentified. A read error may account for a junction end that differs from germline. The sample comes from a study of beta chain features in type 1 diabetes. Study-wide results and caveats: Researchers report that Type 1 diabetes patients had moderately but significantly shorter TCRB CDR3s across all four CD4+ subsets. A potential PCR bias toward shorter templates would be equal in patient and control samples. Researchers could not determine here whether HLA type influences TCRB rearrangement.

The isolated RNA, all of it, was reverse transcribed, so expressed TCRB transcripts were what got sequenced. Using immunoSEQ multiplex PCR, the repertoire was profiled, and TCRdb retains in-frame clones only, with some absent. Found here are some 170,000 clones, more than 60% of them singletons; the top ten hold about 0.089%. Germline values: CDR1 SQVTM, CDR2 ANQGSEA. This CDR3 spans 12 amino acids. The sequencing input was naive CD4+ T cells from blood. V is TRBV29-1 and J is TRBJ1-2; perhaps TRBD1 as D (6 bases). This clonotype was obtained from a man aged 30-40 years with type 1 diabetes. As DNA, the CDR3 is TGCAGCGATGAACAGGGAAACTATGGCTACACCTTC. Residues: CSDEQGNYGYTF.